These 27 T cell receptor beta chains were all obtained from the same sample, sequenced in a study of T cells after yellow fever vaccination. TCRdb re-called the 5' RACE reads through MiXCR, storing one row per CDR3 protein. The repertoire has roughly 240,000 distinct CDR3 sequences, roughly 6.3% of them found once; the top ten carry roughly 1%. Sequences were derived from CD4+ T cells sorted from PBMCs, sampled on the day of the yellow fever booster vaccination. The receptor set was obtained from a man aged 30 to 39 who received the YFV17D yellow fever vaccine.

Only a few counts were recorded for this clonotype. The chain employs TRBV7-2 and TRBJ2-3; 7 nucleotides line up with TRBD1. Trimming cost V 5 bases and J 2 bases; bases outside gene matches: 10. The length of the CDR3 is 16 residues. Germline CDR1 is SGHTA and CDR2 is FQGNSA. CDR3 residues: CASSPQPGQLTDTQYF. Here the CDR3 DNA reads TGTGCCAGCAGCCCCCAACCGGGACAGCTCACAGATACGCAGTATTTT.

This chain connects TRBV4-3 to TRBJ1-2; maybe TRBD1 (6 bases). Trimming took off 1 base at V and 4 bases at J, with 13 bases between the two ends. Germline loops: CDR1 LGHNA, CDR2 YSLEER. The length of the CDR3 is 15 residues. CDR3 in amino acids: CASSQAPGGPYGYTF. The CDR3 DNA sequence: TGCGCCAGCAGCCAAGCTCCGGGGGGGCCCTATGGCTACACCTTC.

This rearrangement joins TRBV5-1 to TRBJ1-4; 9 bases align to TRBD1. The V gene end was trimmed by 1 base and the J gene end by 0 bases; junction bases not matched to a gene: 7. The V gene's germline CDR1 is SGHRS and CDR2 YFSETQ. The CDR3 is 18 residues long. This CDR3 reads CASSLTGGTMATNEKLFF. The CDR3 region has the DNA TGCGCCAGCAGCTTGACAGGGGGCACTATGGCAACTAATGAAAAACTGTTTTTT.

This clonotype came up many times. The chain carries TRBV18 and TRBJ2-7, with TRBD2 matching over 9 bases. The CDR3 contains 13 residues. Looked up from germline, CDR1 is KGHSH and CDR2 is LQKENI. Losses at the gene ends were 4 bases for V and 4 bases for J; bases not matched to a gene: 2. The chain's CDR3 is CASSLAGEYEQYF. The CDR3 DNA reads TGTGCCAGCTCACTAGCGGGAGAATACGAGCAGTACTTC.

This chain uses TRBV11-2 with TRBJ2-3; D is tentatively TRBD1 or TRBD2 (5 bases each). The CDR3 has 20 residues. Germline V gene data show CDR1 as SGHAT and CDR2 as FQNNGV. V was trimmed by 6 bases and J by 1 base, leaving 29 bases between them. In nucleotides, the CDR3 is TGTGCCAGCAGTCGAGCCCCCGAGCCCCTTGGGGACCGGGGCACAGATACGCAGTATTTT. This sequence encodes CASSRAPEPLGDRGTDTQYF. The entire variable domain, with the rest obtained from reference TRBV11-2 and TRBJ2-3, is as follows: EAGVAQSPRYKIIEKRQSVAFWCNPISGHATLYWYQQILGQGPKLLIQFQNNGVVDDSQLPKDRFSAERLKGVDSTLKIQPAKLEDSAVYLCASSRAPEPLGDRGTDTQYFGPGTRLTVL.

Comment on this clonotype: The junction does not match germline at one end; this may be a read error. The chain combines TRBV27 with TRBJ2-1; D unresolved. Germline V gene sequence: CDR1 MNHEY, CDR2 SMNVEV (reference sequence). The CDR3 has 16 amino acids. CDR3 residues: CASNLRPGTAKYEQFF. CDR3 nucleotides: TGTGCCAGCAATTTAAGGCCAGGAACAGCGAAATATGAGCAGTTCTTC.

This clonotype was picked up a small number of times. One end of the junction does not line up with germline, which may come from a read error. The V gene is TRBV20-1, the J gene TRBJ2-1; possibly TRBD2 for D (5 bases). This CDR3 has 16 amino acids. Germline CDR1 and CDR2: DFQATT and SNEGSKA (reference sequence). Here the CDR3 reads CCARDRAVQSGFEQFF. CDR3 DNA sequence: TGCTGTGCCAGAGATCGAGCGGTTCAGAGCGGCTTTGAGCAGTTCTTC.

This clonotype was seen only a few times. DNA for the CDR3: TGTGCCAGCAAAGGGGAACACACCGGGGAGCTGTTTTTT. Its translation: CASKGEHTGELFF. This chain connects TRBV12-3 or TRBV12-4 to TRBJ2-2, with D possibly TRBD1 on 5 matching bases. There are 13 residues in the CDR3. Trimming removed 7 bases from V and 3 bases from J, with 9 bases in between.

The table lists this clonotype with a few counts. CDR3 protein: CASRTGQGPIALHF. DNA for the CDR3: TGTGCCAGCAGGACGGGACAGGGTCCTATAGCCCTCCACTTT. J is TRBJ1-6 and V is TRBV2; TRBD1 agrees at 9 bases. Unmatched junction bases numbered 11, after V lost 6 bases and J lost 14 bases. CDR1 and CDR2 (germline): SNHLY, FYNNEI. This CDR3 spans 14 amino acids. Looking up the rest from reference TRBV2 and TRBJ1-6 gives the full variable domain: EPEVTQTPSHQVTQMGQEVILRCVPISNHLYFYWYRQILGQKVEFLVSFYNNEISEKSEIFDDQFSVERPDGSNFTLKIRSTKLEDSAMYFCASRTGQGPIALHFGNGTRLTVT.

This clonotype was seen repeatedly, ten times or more. The chain links TRBV20-1 to TRBJ2-7; D may be TRBD2 (5 bases). The CDR3 contains 14 residues. Germline values: CDR1 DFQATT, CDR2 SNEGSKA (reference sequence). Trimming shortened V by 7 bases and J by 0 bases, and 16 bases separated the two germline ends. CDR3 in amino acids: CSVISPADSYEQYF. The CDR3 DNA follows: TGCAGTGTTATTAGTCCAGCGGACTCCTACGAGCAGTACTTC.

The chain joins TRBV12-3 or TRBV12-4 to TRBJ2-1; a possible D gene is TRBD2 (6 bases). V lost 3 bases and J lost 2, with 26 bases in between. The CDR3 runs 20 residues. For the CDR3, the DNA is TGTGCCAGCAGTTTCTTTCTGGGTGGAGCACTAGCTGCTACCTACAATGAGCAGTTCTTC. Translating gives CASSFFLGGALAATYNEQFF.

This clonotype showed up many times. The V gene is TRBV7-9, the J gene TRBJ2-2; TRBD1 matches 7 bases. Germline CDR1 reads SEHNR; CDR2 reads FQNEAQ (reference sequence). The CDR3 consists of 16 residues. J lost 7 bases, V lost 6 bases, and 14 bases had no gene match. This CDR3 is CASRPLQGKAGGELFF. The CDR3 DNA reads as TGTGCCAGCAGGCCCCTACAGGGGAAGGCCGGCGGGGAGCTGTTTTTT.

In this sample, this clonotype turned up many times. The chain uses TRBV5-6 and TRBJ1-1; D remains ambiguous. This CDR3 contains 16 residues. CDR1 SGHDT and CDR2 YYEEEE come from the germline V gene. The germline V and J ends were trimmed by 5 bases and 8 bases, with 25 bases remaining between them. CDR3 bases: TGTGCCAGCAGTCACAGAGGGTACCCTTTACATCTCGAAGCTTTCTTT. This encodes CASSHRGYPLHLEAFF.

This clonotype was counted a few times. This chain joins TRBV5-4 and TRBJ1-1, with D perhaps TRBD1 (5 bases). The germline V gene has CDR1 SGHNT and CDR2 YYREEE (reference sequence). Trimming shortened V by 4 bases and J by 1 base, and 14 bases separated the two germline ends. The CDR3 loop spans 15 amino acids. The DNA of the CDR3 is TGTGCCAGCAGCCGACCGGGGCTCGAGAACACTGAAGCTTTCTTT. It codes for CASSRPGLENTEAFF.

This clonotype has ten or more counts. The V call is TRBV7-9, the J call TRBJ1-1; possible D gene TRBD1, 5 bases. Germline CDR1 SEHNR, CDR2 FQNEAQ (reference sequence). Trimming removed 5 bases from V and 0 bases from J, with 7 bases in between. This CDR3 has 13 amino acids. The DNA of the CDR3 is TGTGCCAGCAGCCTGACAGTGAACACTGAAGCTTTCTTT. It codes for CASSLTVNTEAFF.

This clonotype has more than one count but fewer than ten. J is TRBJ2-3 and V is TRBV18; D may be TRBD2 (6 bases). Trimming removed 3 bases at V and 2 bases at J, with 12 bases between. The length of the CDR3 is 15 residues. In germline, CDR1 is KGHSH, CDR2 LQKENI. CDR3 residues: CASSPLALTTDTQYF. CDR3 nucleotides: TGTGCCAGCTCACCTCTAGCGCTCACCACAGATACGCAGTATTTT.

This clonotype came up many times. The rearrangement joins TRBV7-9 to TRBJ2-1; 11 bases map to TRBD2. V dropped 0 bases and J dropped 6; count of bases not matched to a gene: 7. Looked up from germline, CDR1 is SEHNR and CDR2 is FQNEAQ (reference sequence). CDR3 length equals 17 residues. CDR3 sequence (DNA): TGTGCCAGCAGCTTAGCGGGCCTAGCGGGAGGCAGCAATGAGCAGTTCTTC. Encoded protein: CASSLAGLAGGSNEQFF.

The CDR3 reads CATRDSSTDTQYF. The CDR3, as DNA: TGTGCCACCCGGGACAGTAGCACAGATACGCAGTATTTT. The chain is built from TRBV10-3 and TRBJ2-3; TRBD1 agrees at 7 bases. The ends lost 10 bases at V and 0 bases at J; junction bases unmatched: 4. The CDR3 has 13 amino acids. CDR1 and CDR2 from the germline V gene are ENHRY and SYGVKD.

Ten or more counts support this clonotype. The CDR3 bases are TGTGCCAGCAGTTTAGGGCGGACTAGCGGAGCCGAGCAGTTCTTC. Its protein product is CASSLGRTSGAEQFF. The V call is TRBV12-3 or TRBV12-4, the J call TRBJ2-1, with 10 bases fitting TRBD2. Unmatched junction bases numbered 7, after V lost 1 base and J lost 10 bases. The CDR3 has 15 amino acids.

This clonotype was seen ten or more times. The chain is built from TRBV28 and TRBJ1-1, with D unresolved. This CDR3 spans 14 amino acids. The germline V and J ends were trimmed by 7 bases and 5 bases, with 17 bases remaining between them. Germline V gene sequence: CDR1 MDHEN, CDR2 SYDVKM. The CDR3 coding sequence is TGTGCCAGCACATCAGGTCCAGGCCGGACTGAAGCTTTCTTT. This translates into CASTSGPGRTEAFF. The complete variable domain, with remaining parts taken from reference TRBV28 and TRBJ1-1, reads DVKVTQSSRYLVKRTGEKVFLECVQDMDHENMFWYRQDPGLGLRLIYFSYDVKMKEKGDIPEGYSVSREKKERFSLILESASTNQTSMYLCASTSGPGRTEAFFGQGTRLTVV.

Regarding this clonotype: Since the CDR3 does not end with the conserved phenylalanine or tryptophan, this likely comes from a read error. The V gene is TRBV7-2, the J gene TRBJ2-1; TRBD1 aligns across 7 bases. Trimming cost V 3 bases and J 8 bases; bases outside gene matches: 4. The V gene's germline CDR1 is SGHTA and CDR2 FQGNSA. The CDR3 consists of 13 residues. The CDR3 is CASSFRQGHEQFI. CDR3 nucleotide sequence: TGTGCCAGCAGCTTCAGACAGGGCCATGAGCAGTTCATC.

This clonotype has ten or more counts. The chain links TRBV11-2 to TRBJ2-5, with 8 bases aligning to TRBD2. CDR3 length: 19 amino acids. Germline-derived CDR1 and CDR2 are SGHAT and FQNNGV. V lost 3 bases, J lost 2 bases, and 17 bases stayed unmatched. Here the CDR3 reads CASSFTPSGLAFLQETQYF. The DNA of the CDR3 is TGTGCCAGCAGCTTTACACCATCCGGACTAGCCTTCCTTCAAGAGACCCAGTACTTC.

This clonotype was counted ten times or more. The V gene is TRBV15, the J gene TRBJ2-1; TRBD2 is a possible D gene (6 bases). Germline loops: CDR1 LNHNV, CDR2 YYDKDF (reference sequence). The CDR3 covers 15 residues. V dropped 7 bases and J dropped 6 bases, with 19 bases sitting between them. DNA for the CDR3: TGTGCCACCACCTTGGGATTAGCGGATTCCAATGAGCAGTTCTTC. Its protein is CATTLGLADSNEQFF.

This clonotype turned up a few times. The chain recombines TRBV5-4 with TRBJ2-5, with D hard to call. Germline values: CDR1 SGHNT, CDR2 YYREEE (reference sequence). The V end lost 4 bases, the J end lost 0 bases, and 13 bases lay between the germline ends. The CDR3 length is 15 residues. CDR3 bases: TGTGCCAGCAGCGGTGGTCCCGAGTACCAAGAGACCCAGTACTTC. Encoded protein: CASSGGPEYQETQYF.

This clonotype was observed a few times. The rearrangement uses TRBV7-9 and TRBJ2-7, with D perhaps matching TRBD2 (5 bases). The germline V and J ends were trimmed by 0 bases and 6 bases, with 15 bases remaining between them. Per the germline V gene, CDR1 is SEHNR and CDR2 is FQNEAQ (reference sequence). This CDR3 contains 15 residues. CDR3 in DNA: TGTGCCAGCAGCTTAGCTTATCTAGCCGTGGGCGAGCAGTACTTC. Translating it yields CASSLAYLAVGEQYF.

This clonotype was seen repeatedly, ten times or more. The chain links TRBV20-1 to TRBJ2-7; 10 bases align to TRBD1. This CDR3 has 14 amino acids. The trim removed 6 bases at V and 3 bases at J, leaving 8 bases unmatched. Germline loops: CDR1 DFQATT, CDR2 SNEGSKA (reference sequence). The CDR3 nucleotides are TGCAGTGCGACCGACAGGGGGCTTATCTACGAGCAGTACTTC. Protein sequence: CSATDRGLIYEQYF.

This chain uses TRBV29-1 with TRBJ2-3, with D possibly being TRBD1 (6 bases). Deletions cut 7 bases from V and 4 bases from J, with 18 bases between. The V gene's germline CDR1 is SQVTM and CDR2 ANQGSEA. This CDR3 has 14 amino acids. The CDR3 DNA follows: TGCAGCGAGGAGGACAGAGTTGGGGCAGATACGCAGTATTTT. Amino acids: CSEEDRVGADTQYF.